Listed here are 22 T cell receptor beta chains from one sample, sequenced in a study of T cells in Graves' hyperthyroidism and ophthalmopathy. Regions amplified from RNA transcripts were the TCR beta CDR3 regions. In the first-round RT-PCR of the TCR CDR3, the HTBI primer set was used. TCRdb recomputed calls from the multiplex PCR reads with MiXCR, one row per CDR3 protein. The sample holds a few hundred thousand distinct CDR3 sequences, about a sixth seen once. The sequenced sample was blood. These receptors were obtained from a woman aged 18 to 35 with Graves' hyperthyroidism.

This clonotype was recorded many times. The chain couples TRBV2 to TRBJ2-3; no definite D call. The CDR3 is 15 residues long. The germline CDR1 and CDR2 sequences are SNHLY and FYNNEI. V lost 7 bases and J lost 0, with 14 bases in between. CDR3 sequence (DNA): TGTGCCAGCAAGGGTGAGATTCGTAGCACAGATACGCAGTATTTT. Amino acids: CASKGEIRSTDTQYF.

The V and J genes are TRBV18 and TRBJ2-7; TRBD1 agrees at 8 bases. V gave up 5 bases and J gave up 2 bases; unmatched junction bases: 11. Germline assignment: CDR1 KGHSH and CDR2 LQKENI. The CDR3 has 16 residues. Here the CDR3 DNA reads TGTGCCAGCTCATCCACCCAGGGGGCAATAACCTACGAGCAGTACTTC. Protein product: CASSSTQGAITYEQYF.

This clonotype was found many times. This chain connects TRBV28 to TRBJ1-1, with D hard to call. V dropped 2 bases and J dropped 0 bases, with 16 bases sitting between them. Germline V CDR1 and CDR2: MDHEN, SYDVKM. This CDR3 is 17 amino acids long. The CDR3 spells CASSLRLSGRMNTEAFF. The CDR3 nucleotides are TGTGCCAGCAGTTTAAGACTGTCCGGGAGGATGAACACTGAAGCTTTCTTT.

The V gene is TRBV7-9, the J gene TRBJ2-2; possibly TRBD2 for D (7 bases). The CDR3 is 15 residues long. V lost 8 bases and J lost 8, with 21 bases in between. CDR1 and CDR2 (germline): SEHNR, FQNEAQ (reference sequence). The CDR3 protein is CASGGLAAPRGELFF. CDR3 DNA sequence: TGTGCCAGCGGGGGGCTAGCGGCTCCTAGGGGGGAGCTGTTTTTT. The full variable domain, completed using reference TRBV7-9 and TRBJ2-2, is DTGVSQNPRHKITKRGQNVTFRCDPISEHNRLYWYRQTLGQGPEFLTYFQNEAQLEKSRLLSDRFSAERPKGSFSTLEIQRTEQGDSAMYLCASGGLAAPRGELFFGEGSRLTVL.

This clonotype showed up many times. The V call is TRBV7-2, the J call TRBJ2-1; 7 nucleotides line up with TRBD2. CDR1 is SGHTA and CDR2 is FQGNSA in the germline V gene. The trim removed 5 bases at V and 8 bases at J, leaving 12 bases unmatched. The CDR3 is 15 amino acids. The CDR3 nucleotides read TGTGCCAGCAGCCCCCCCGCAGCGGGGTGGGATGAGCAGTTCTTC. This translates into CASSPPAAGWDEQFF.

There are many counts of this clonotype. The chain joins TRBV7-2 to TRBJ1-1, with D unclear. Germline assignment: CDR1 SGHTA and CDR2 FQGNSA. The V end was cut by 1 base, the J end by 7 bases, with 19 bases between. The CDR3 has 16 amino acids. The CDR3 loop reads CASSLEVGRSFIEAFF. The CDR3 nucleotides read TGTGCCAGCAGCTTAGAGGTCGGAAGAAGCTTTATTGAAGCTTTCTTT.

This clonotype was seen more than once but under ten times. The V and J genes are TRBV3-1 and TRBJ2-5, with D perhaps given as TRBD1 or TRBD2 (6 bases each). The V end was cut by 0 bases, the J end by 4 bases, with 21 bases between. The CDR3 contains 18 residues. The germline V gene encodes CDR1 LGHDT and CDR2 YNNKEL (reference sequence). CDR3 protein: CASSQDQTWWGARETQYF. CDR3 coding DNA: TGTGCCAGCAGCCAAGATCAAACCTGGTGGGGGGCGAGAGAGACCCAGTACTTC.

V usage is TRBV9 and J usage is TRBJ2-1, with 9 bases that match TRBD1. Germline CDR1 reads SGDLS; CDR2 reads YYNGEE. CDR3 size: 14 residues. J lost 6 bases, V lost 2 bases, and 3 bases had no gene match. As DNA, the CDR3 is TGTGCCAGCAGCGTCGGACAGGGGCGCAATGAGCAGTTCTTC. Translated, it gives CASSVGQGRNEQFF. Filled out from reference TRBV9 and TRBJ2-1, the complete variable domain reads DSGVTQTPKHLITATGQRVTLRCSPRSGDLSVYWYQQSLDQGLQFLIQYYNGEERAKGNILERFSAQQFPDLHSELNLSSLELGDSALYFCASSVGQGRNEQFFGPGTRLTVL.

CDR3 loop: CASSLPGTSGNTGELFF. CDR3 DNA: TGTGCCAGCAGCTTGCCCGGGACTAGCGGGAACACCGGGGAGCTGTTTTTT. The V gene is TRBV7-3, the J gene TRBJ2-2; 11 nucleotides line up with TRBD2. The germline CDR1 and CDR2 sequences are SGHTA and FQGTGA. This CDR3 contains 17 residues. After removal of 3 bases from V and 1 base from J, the junction contained 4 bases not matched to a gene.

This clonotype was observed many times. This rearrangement joins TRBV2 to TRBJ2-5; weak D call: TRBD2 (6 bases). The germline gives CDR1 SNHLY, CDR2 FYNNEI. Trimming shortened V by 6 bases and J by 2 bases, and 10 bases separated the two germline ends. The CDR3 runs 13 residues. The CDR3 region is CASSRDWQETQYF. CDR3 DNA sequence: TGTGCCAGCAGCCGGGACTGGCAAGAGACCCAGTACTTC.

This clonotype was seen a handful of times. The chain combines TRBV7-9 with TRBJ2-7, with 7 bases fitting TRBD1. The CDR3 is 13 amino acids. Trimming cost V 2 bases and J 5 bases; bases outside gene matches: 3. Germline CDR1 SEHNR, CDR2 FQNEAQ (reference sequence). CDR3 in DNA: TGTGCCAGCAGCTTAAGGGGGCCAGACGAGCAGTACTTC. The encoded protein is CASSLRGPDEQYF.

There are many counts of this clonotype. The chain combines TRBV20-1 with TRBJ2-7; D unresolved. Germline lookup yields CDR1 DFQATT and CDR2 SNEGSKA (reference sequence). CDR3 length: 12 residues. Trimming cost V 3 bases and J 6 bases, with 12 bases left between them. DNA for the CDR3: TGCAGTGCTAGCTTTGATAAGGTCGAGCAGTACTTC. This translates into CSASFDKVEQYF.

This clonotype was recorded a few times. J is TRBJ2-1 and V is TRBV3-1, with D maybe TRBD1 (6 bases). The CDR3 has 17 amino acids. Germline values: CDR1 LGHDT, CDR2 YNNKEL (reference sequence). Trimming pared 4 bases from V and 5 bases from J, leaving 21 bases between. CDR3 in amino acids: CASSPPLGQGIHNEQFF. The CDR3 bases are TGTGCCAGCAGCCCCCCCTTGGGGCAGGGGATACACAATGAGCAGTTCTTC.

V usage is TRBV7-9 and J usage is TRBJ2-2; D is undetermined. CDR1 is SEHNR and CDR2 is FQNEAQ in the germline V gene (reference sequence). This CDR3 region has 15 residues. V was cut by 4 bases and J by 7 bases, with 16 bases left in between. The CDR3 sequence is CASSSDGVDVGELFF. The CDR3 bases are TGTGCCAGCAGCTCCGACGGAGTCGATGTCGGGGAGCTGTTTTTT.

The CDR3 DNA reads as TGTGCCAGCAGAGTGGGACAGGGGCCCTACGAGCAGTACTTC. Residues: CASRVGQGPYEQYF. The rearrangement joins TRBV2 to TRBJ2-7, with 10 bases identical to TRBD1. The CDR3 runs 14 residues. Trimming took 6 bases from V and 2 from J; bases not matched to a gene: 4. Germline V lookup: CDR1 SNHLY, CDR2 FYNNEI.

This clonotype was counted many times. The V and J genes are TRBV5-1 and TRBJ1-1; D is unresolved. Germline V gene sequence: CDR1 SGHRS, CDR2 YFSETQ. The CDR3 runs to 13 residues. V was cut by 5 bases and J by 4 bases, with 12 bases left in between. CDR3 bases: TGCGCCAGCAGGTCAGAGGTCGCCACTGAAGCTTTCTTT. This sequence encodes CASRSEVATEAFF.

In its sample, this clonotype was seen many times. V gene TRBV5-1 combines with J gene TRBJ1-1; D gene unclear. Trimming cost V 4 bases and J 1 base, with 11 bases left between them. The V gene's germline CDR1 is SGHRS and CDR2 YFSETQ. This CDR3 contains 14 residues. In DNA, the CDR3 is TGCGCCAGCAGCAAGGTGGGAGGGAACACTGAAGCTTTCTTT. The encoded protein is CASSKVGGNTEAFF.

This clonotype was seen only a few times. This chain connects TRBV6-4 to TRBJ1-5, with D maybe TRBD1 (6 bases). The CDR3 length is 15 residues. Trimming shortened V by 6 bases and J by 6 bases, and 18 bases separated the two germline ends. Germline CDR1 is MRHNA and CDR2 is SNTAGT. The CDR3 DNA reads as TGTGCCAGCAGCCCTGACTCAGGGGCTGGTCAGCCCCAGCATTTT. This gives the protein CASSPDSGAGQPQHF.

Many counts were recorded for this clonotype. V usage is TRBV11-2 and J usage is TRBJ2-3, with D perhaps TRBD1 (6 bases). The germline CDR1 and CDR2 sequences are SGHAT and FQNNGV. CDR3 size: 16 residues. The V gene lost 1 base and the J gene lost 6 bases, with 17 bases spanning the gap. CDR3 in amino acids: CASSLASTGTSDTQYF. CDR3 DNA: TGTGCCAGCAGCTTAGCCAGTACAGGGACGTCGGATACGCAGTATTTT.

This clonotype was counted ten times or more. V and J are TRBV24-1 and TRBJ2-1; 7 bases line up with TRBD1. The CDR3 is made up of 15 amino acids. After removal of 4 bases from V and 7 bases from J, the junction contained 9 bases not matched to a gene. Germline V gives CDR1 KGHDR, CDR2 SFDVKD. The chain's CDR3 is CATSDIDRDRNEQFF. The CDR3 bases are TGTGCCACCAGTGACATTGACAGGGATCGGAATGAGCAGTTCTTC.

Ten or more counts support this clonotype. The genes are TRBV11-2 and TRBJ2-2; D is ambiguous. V shed 5 bases and J shed 3 bases, with 4 bases lying between them. Germline V gives CDR1 SGHAT, CDR2 FQNNGV. The length of the CDR3 is 12 residues. The CDR3 spells CASSGHTGELFF. The CDR3 DNA reads as TGTGCCAGCAGCGGGCACACCGGGGAGCTGTTTTTT.

In this sample, this clonotype turned up many times. The rearrangement joins TRBV9 to TRBJ1-3; D gene ambiguous. Trimming stripped 3 bases from V and 6 bases from J, with 10 bases between. Germline V gene lookup returns CDR1 SGDLS and CDR2 YYNGEE. The CDR3 loop spans 13 amino acids. Here the CDR3 DNA reads TGTGCCAGCAGCGGGAGGGCCGAAAACACCATATATTTT. Translation gives CASSGRAENTIYF. The whole variable domain, filled in from reference TRBV9 and TRBJ1-3, reads DSGVTQTPKHLITATGQRVTLRCSPRSGDLSVYWYQQSLDQGLQFLIQYYNGEERAKGNILERFSAQQFPDLHSELNLSSLELGDSALYFCASSGRAENTIYFGEGSWLTVV.